The 30 T cell receptor beta chains listed next were all sequenced from one sample in a study of OX40 agonist ivuxolimab in advanced cancers. Data came from immunoSEQ multiplex PCR; TCRdb stores just in-frame clones and leaves some out. The data show 80,000 to 100,000 clones, about 90% seen once. The source was CD4+ or CD8+ T cells sorted from blood, collected in a trial of the OX40 agonist ivuxolimab. The source of these receptors is an adult with an advanced solid tumor such as melanoma, head and neck, liver or kidney cancer.

This rearrangement joins TRBV7-2 to TRBJ1-2, with 7 bases that match TRBD1. The CDR3 is 12 amino acids. Trimming cost V 1 base and J 12 bases; bases outside gene matches: 5. Germline V gene data show CDR1 as SGHTA and CDR2 as FQGNSA. The CDR3 DNA sequence: TGTGCCAGCAGCTTAGAGGGGGCGAGTAACACCTTC. It yields the protein CASSLEGASNTF.

The chain employs TRBV11-2 and TRBJ2-1; 12 positions agree with TRBD2. Trimming removed 3 bases from V and 8 bases from J; junction bases left unmatched: 5. CDR1 is SGHAT, CDR2 FQNNGV, per germline. The CDR3 length is 15 residues. The CDR3 DNA reads TGTGCCAGCAGCTTCCTGACTAGCGGGAGCTATGAGCAGTTCTTC. Protein: CASSFLTSGSYEQFF.

The chain has TRBV2 and TRBJ2-5, with 8 bases matching TRBD1. Germline V CDR1 and CDR2: SNHLY, FYNNEI. V shed 8 bases, J shed 5 bases, and the junction held 7 bases outside the gene matches. The CDR3 is made up of 13 amino acids. This chain's CDR3 is CASRRGQAETQYF. CDR3 nucleotide sequence: TGTGCCAGCCGAAGGGGACAGGCGGAGACCCAGTACTTC.

J is TRBJ2-7 and V is TRBV19; D is perhaps TRBD1 (6 bases). Trimming pared 8 bases from V and 4 bases from J, leaving 21 bases between. CDR3 length: 15 amino acids. Germline-derived CDR1 and CDR2 are LNHDA and SQIVND (reference sequence). The CDR3 is CASRNQGSSEYEQYF. In DNA form, the CDR3 reads TGTGCCAGTCGAAATCAGGGGTCTTCCGAATACGAGCAGTACTTC. Combining the CDR3 with reference TRBV19 and TRBJ2-7 gives the whole variable domain DGGITQSPKYLFRKEGQNVTLSCEQNLNHDAMYWYRQDPGQGLRLIYYSQIVNDFQKGDIAEGYSVSREKKESFPLTVTSAQKNPTAFYLCASRNQGSSEYEQYFGPGTRLTVT.

This clone has a handful of counts. This rearrangement joins TRBV5-4 to TRBJ2-7; 11 bases are a match to TRBD2. Germline CDR1 reads SGHNT; CDR2 reads YYREEE (reference sequence). The CDR3 extends over 19 amino acids. The V gene end was trimmed by 0 bases and the J gene end by 7 bases; junction bases not matched to a gene: 18. Here the CDR3 DNA reads TGTGCCAGCAGCTTGGAAATAGCGGGAGGGTACGTCGGTCGGAAAGAGCAGTACTTC. Translated, it gives CASSLEIAGGYVGRKEQYF.

V and J are TRBV5-1 and TRBJ2-5; D gene unclear. Trimming cost V 4 bases and J 5 bases, with 18 bases left between them. CDR1 SGHRS and CDR2 YFSETQ come from the germline V gene. The CDR3 is 15 amino acids. The CDR3 reads CASSLDAALWETQYF. For the CDR3, the DNA is TGCGCCAGCAGCCTCGACGCCGCCCTTTGGGAGACCCAGTACTTC.

This rearrangement joins TRBV29-1 to TRBJ1-1, with a weak D call TRBD1 (6 bases). CDR3 length: 13 amino acids. CDR1 and CDR2 from the germline V gene are SQVTM and ANQGSEA. The V end was cut by 4 bases, the J end by 0 bases, with 9 bases between. The CDR3 DNA is TGCAGCGTTGGACAGGCCTTGAACACTGAAGCTTTCTTT. This codes for CSVGQALNTEAFF.

The chain is built from TRBV5-4 and TRBJ1-1; 8 positions match TRBD1. Germline CDR1 and CDR2: SGHNT and YYREEE (reference sequence). The CDR3 length is 14 residues. After removal of 5 bases from V and 1 base from J, the junction contained 4 bases not matched to a gene. CDR3 bases: TGTGCCAGCAGTCAGGACAGGGCGAACACTGAAGCTTTCTTT. This encodes CASSQDRANTEAFF.

The rearrangement uses TRBV29-1 and TRBJ1-2; the D is unclear. Per the germline V gene, CDR1 is SQVTM and CDR2 is ANQGSEA. This CDR3 is built from 13 residues. V lost 3 bases to trimming and J lost 4 bases, with 12 bases between them. The CDR3 loop is CSVDGQNTYGYTF. The CDR3, as DNA: TGCAGCGTTGATGGGCAGAATACCTATGGCTACACCTTC.

The chain employs TRBV5-1 and TRBJ2-7; TRBD2 agrees at 10 bases. Germline V gives CDR1 SGHRS, CDR2 YFSETQ. This CDR3 comprises 16 residues. V lost 5 bases and J lost 2; bases outside the gene matches: 10. The CDR3 loop is CASSVAAGGMAYEQYF. The CDR3 DNA is TGCGCCAGCAGTGTGGCAGCGGGAGGGATGGCCTACGAGCAGTACTTC.

The CDR3 protein is CASGNGPGRAEAFF. CDR3 in DNA: TGTGCCAGCGGTAACGGACCGGGCAGGGCTGAAGCTTTCTTT. The rearrangement uses TRBV7-8 and TRBJ1-1; tentatively, D is TRBD1 (5 bases). The CDR3 extends over 14 amino acids. V gave up 8 bases and J gave up 6 bases, with 19 bases separating them. The V gene's germline CDR1 is SGHVS and CDR2 FQNEAQ.

The rearrangement joins TRBV11-3 to TRBJ2-7; D might be TRBD1 (6 bases). The germline V and J ends were trimmed by 5 bases and 4 bases, with 18 bases remaining between them. The CDR3 spans 15 residues. CDR1 is SGHNT, CDR2 YENEEA, per germline. The CDR3 nucleotides are TGTGCCAGCAGCCCCCAGGGGTACATTGATTACGAGCAGTACTTC. Translation: CASSPQGYIDYEQYF.

In DNA form, the CDR3 reads TGTGCCAGCAGTTACGCGGACAGGGCTGGGACTGAAGCTTTCTTT. This encodes CASSYADRAGTEAFF. V usage is TRBV6-6 and J usage is TRBJ1-1, with 8 bases matching TRBD1. V trimming: 2 bases; J trimming: 5 bases; junction bases outside the gene matches: 7. The CDR3 contains 15 residues. Germline CDR1 MNHNY, CDR2 SVGAGI (reference sequence).

The J gene is TRBJ1-4, the V gene TRBV9; possible D gene TRBD1, 6 bases. V was clipped by 0 bases and J by 8 bases, with 14 bases between them. The germline CDR1 and CDR2 sequences are SGDLS and YYNGEE. This CDR3 has 15 amino acids. CDR3 sequence (DNA): TGTGCCAGCAGCGTAGGGGGGGCGATAGGCGAAAAACTGTTTTTT. It yields the protein CASSVGGAIGEKLFF.

The rearrangement uses TRBV4-2 and TRBJ2-1, with D perhaps matching TRBD1 (5 bases). The V gene lost 0 bases and the J gene lost 14 bases, with 11 bases spanning the gap. The germline CDR1 and CDR2 sequences are LGHNA and YNFKEQ. The CDR3 consists of 12 residues. This CDR3 is CASSQDRGHEFF. CDR3 nucleotide sequence: TGTGCCAGCAGCCAAGATAGGGGCCACGAGTTCTTC.

For this clone: This sample includes further DNA sequences coding for the same CDR3. The V gene is TRBV2, the J gene TRBJ2-3, with 9 bases matching TRBD1. The germline V gene encodes CDR1 SNHLY and CDR2 FYNNEI. There are 14 residues in the CDR3. J lost 4 bases, V lost 5 bases, and 4 bases had no gene match. CDR3 sequence reads: CASSRDRAPDTQYF. The CDR3 region has the DNA TGTGCCAGCAGTAGGGACAGGGCGCCAGATACGCAGTATTTT. Based on the CDR3 plus reference TRBV2 and TRBJ2-3, the full variable domain is EPEVTQTPSHQVTQMGQEVILRCVPISNHLYFYWYRQILGQKVEFLVSFYNNEISEKSEIFDDQFSVERPDGSNFTLKIRSTKLEDSAMYFCASSRDRAPDTQYFGPGTRLTVL.

The chain recombines TRBV7-3 with TRBJ2-3; 7 nucleotides agree with TRBD1. Germline assignment: CDR1 SGHTA and CDR2 FQGTGA. Trimming took 1 base from V and 0 from J; bases not matched to a gene: 13. This CDR3 spans 19 amino acids. The CDR3 loop reads CASSLKDLGQGESTDTQYF. The CDR3 nucleotides read TGTGCCAGCAGCTTAAAAGACCTAGGGCAGGGGGAGAGCACAGATACGCAGTATTTT.

The chain is built from TRBV6-6 and TRBJ2-5, with D tentatively TRBD2 (6 bases). V dropped 4 bases and J dropped 7 bases, with 13 bases sitting between them. In germline, CDR1 is MNHNY, CDR2 SVGAGI (reference sequence). The CDR3 covers 13 residues. For the CDR3, the DNA is TGTGCCAGCAGTTTTCCGGGACTCCCGACCCAGTACTTC. Translation: CASSFPGLPTQYF.

This clone has just a few counts. V is TRBV29-1 and J is TRBJ2-3; 11 bases are a match to TRBD1. CDR1 is SQVTM and CDR2 is ANQGSEA in the germline V gene. The CDR3 spans 15 residues. In DNA form, the CDR3 reads TGCGGCTCGAGGGGACCGGGACAGGGGGTTGATACGCAGTATTTT. This translates into CGSRGPGQGVDTQYF.

This clone appeared a single time. The chain is built from TRBV21-1 and TRBJ2-1; the table assigns TRBD1, which was not confirmed against the DNA. TRBV21-1 is noted as a pseudogene. The CDR3 totals 14 residues. This CDR3 is CASLIRGTYNEQFF. In nucleotides, the CDR3 is TGTGCCAGTCTTATCAGGGGAACCTACAATGAGCAGTTCTTC.

The gene calls are TRBV5-8 and TRBJ2-1; D could derive from TRBD1 or TRBD2 (5 bases each). Germline V gene lookup returns CDR1 SGHTS and CDR2 YDEGEE. Deletions cut 3 bases from V and 9 bases from J, with 13 bases between. The CDR3 loop spans 13 amino acids. For the CDR3, the DNA is TGTGCCAGCAGCTCGGGACGGCGGTTTGAGCAGTTCTTC. This sequence encodes CASSSGRRFEQFF.

This rearrangement joins TRBV7-2 to TRBJ2-4; the D gene is possibly TRBD1 (6 bases). The CDR3 is 17 residues long. The germline V and J ends were trimmed by 0 bases and 1 base, with 13 bases remaining between them. Germline V gene data show CDR1 as SGHTA and CDR2 as FQGNSA. For the CDR3, the DNA is TGTGCCAGCAGCTTAGCTCCGGGACACGCGGCCAAAAACATTCAGTACTTC. This sequence encodes CASSLAPGHAAKNIQYF.

This sequence joins TRBV5-6 and TRBJ2-4, with 11 bases matching TRBD2. Germline V gene lookup returns CDR1 SGHDT and CDR2 YYEEEE. This CDR3 contains 16 residues. The V gene end was trimmed by 4 bases and the J gene end by 7 bases; junction bases not matched to a gene: 10. The CDR3 DNA reads as TGTGCCAGCAGCCGATCAACTAGCGGGAGAGAGAACATTCAGTACTTC. This codes for CASSRSTSGRENIQYF. Full variable domain (outside the CDR3, taken from reference TRBV5-6 and TRBJ2-4): DAGVTQSPTHLIKTRGQQVTLRCSPKSGHDTVSWYQQALGQGPQFIFQYYEEEERQRGNFPDRFSGHQFPNYSSELNVNALLLGDSALYLCASSRSTSGRENIQYFGAGTRLSVL.

This chain connects TRBV6-5 to TRBJ2-1; D remains ambiguous. Trimming removed 2 bases at V and 5 bases at J, with 7 bases between. This CDR3 spans 13 amino acids. Germline CDR1 MNHEY, CDR2 SVGAGI. The CDR3 loop is CASSYGRHNEQFF. CDR3 sequence (DNA): TGTGCCAGCAGTTACGGCAGGCACAATGAGCAGTTCTTC.

The rearrangement uses TRBV6-6 and TRBJ2-2, with a possible D match to TRBD2 (5 bases). CDR3 length: 14 amino acids. The V end was cut by 7 bases, the J end by 4 bases, with 13 bases between. CDR1 is MNHNY and CDR2 is SVGAGI in the germline V gene (reference sequence). CDR3 DNA sequence: TGTGCCAGCAATCTAAGCGGTTTCACCGGGGAGCTGTTTTTT. Residues: CASNLSGFTGELFF.

The chain combines TRBV18 with TRBJ1-1, with TRBD1 identical over 9 bases. Germline CDR1 reads KGHSH; CDR2 reads LQKENI. CDR3 length equals 15 residues. Germline trimming cut 4 bases from V and 1 base from J; bases unmatched to any gene: 4. The CDR3, as DNA: TGTGCCAGCTCACTTGAGACAGGGGGGAACACTGAAGCTTTCTTT. This gives the protein CASSLETGGNTEAFF. The whole variable domain, remainder taken from reference TRBV18 and TRBJ1-1, is NAGVMQNPRHLVRRRGQEARLRCSPMKGHSHVYWYRQLPEEGLKFMVYLQKENIIDESGMPKERFSAEFPKEGPSILRIQQVVRGDSAAYFCASSLETGGNTEAFFGQGTRLTVV.

This clone was observed a single time. This chain joins TRBV29-1 and TRBJ1-3; possible D gene TRBD1, 5 bases. Trimming cost V 6 bases and J 1 base, with 13 bases left between them. Germline CDR1 is SQVTM and CDR2 is ANQGSEA. The CDR3 runs to 14 residues. The CDR3 coding sequence is TGCAGCGTCTCCTTTGGGGGGTCTGGAAACACCATATATTTT. It is translated as CSVSFGGSGNTIYF.

CDR3 bases: TGTGCCCTCGGGACTAGCGGGAGAGGGGCAGATACGCAGTATTTT. Residues: CALGTSGRGADTQYF. The chain links TRBV10-3 to TRBJ2-3; 14 nucleotides align to TRBD2. J was trimmed by 4 bases and V by 11 bases; bases with no gene match: 8. CDR1 ENHRY and CDR2 SYGVKD come from the germline V gene. This CDR3 contains 15 residues.

J is TRBJ2-3 and V is TRBV7-8; D perhaps matches TRBD2 (5 bases). V was shortened by 3 bases and J by 4 bases, with 14 bases between the two germline ends. Per the germline V gene, CDR1 is SGHVS and CDR2 is FQNEAQ. The CDR3 length is 15 residues. CDR3 loop: CASSFFSRVPDTQYF. The CDR3 DNA follows: TGTGCCAGCAGCTTTTTCTCGAGGGTCCCAGATACGCAGTATTTT.

The chain couples TRBV11-2 to TRBJ2-7, with TRBD2 as a possible D gene (6 bases). Germline V gene lookup returns CDR1 SGHAT and CDR2 FQNNGV. The CDR3 totals 14 residues. V was shortened by 6 bases and J by 0 bases, with 12 bases between the two germline ends. The CDR3 here is CASSRTSFSYEQYF. The CDR3 DNA reads as TGTGCCAGCAGTCGAACTAGCTTCTCCTACGAGCAGTACTTC.